The 17 T cell receptor beta chains given below trace back to one sample, sequenced in a study of Ad26.COV2.S vaccination and SARS-CoV-2 variants. The treatment denotes: some 20 received Ad26.COV2.S at low or high dose, single or two shots; 5 received placebo; per-sample allocation not given. The samples date from day 63 after the first vaccine or placebo injection. Some clones are missing from TCRdb's copy, which holds only in-frame ones; the method was immunoSEQ multiplex PCR. The table includes hundreds of thousands of clones, roughly 87% detected once. Sequenced material: peripheral blood, taken in a trial of Ad26.COV2.S vaccine versus placebo. The receptors were gathered from a person aged 18 to 59 who received the Ad26.COV2.S COVID-19 vaccine or a placebo.

The chain joins TRBV6-4 to TRBJ1-6; TRBD1 matches 9 bases. The CDR3 length is 15 residues. CDR1 and CDR2 (germline): MRHNA, SNTAGT. Trimming removed 7 bases from V and 8 bases from J; junction bases left unmatched: 9. The CDR3: CASTQPGQGYSPLHF. The CDR3 DNA reads as TGTGCCAGCACCCAGCCGGGACAGGGTTATTCACCCCTCCACTTT.

This chain connects TRBV3-1 (or the pseudogene TRBV3-2) to TRBJ1-2; no clear D. Trimming stripped 1 base from V and 2 bases from J, with 14 bases between. The CDR3 runs to 16 residues. From germline, CDR1 is LGHDT and CDR2 YNNKEL (reference sequence). The CDR3 sequence is CASSQGVRTGNYGYTF. The CDR3 nucleotides are TGTGCCAGCAGCCAAGGGGTTCGGACTGGAAACTATGGCTACACCTTC.

CDR3 protein: CASSQEDGRNQPQHF. The CDR3 bases are TGCGCCAGCAGCCAAGAAGACGGGAGGAATCAGCCCCAGCATTTT. The chain joins TRBV4-3 to TRBJ1-5, with D unclear. Trimming cost V 0 bases and J 4 bases, with 10 bases left between them. There are 15 residues in the CDR3. Germline loops: CDR1 LGHNA, CDR2 YSLEER.

The rearrangement uses TRBV30 and TRBJ1-1, with D unclear. The CDR3 covers 12 residues. Germline V gene sequence: CDR1 GTSNPN, CDR2 SVGIG (reference sequence). V was shortened by 4 bases and J by 0 bases, with 6 bases between the two germline ends. In DNA form, the CDR3 reads TGTGCCTGGATGTGGGTGAACACTGAAGCTTTCTTT. Its protein product is CAWMWVNTEAFF. The full variable domain, its missing parts supplied by reference TRBV30 and TRBJ1-1, is SQTIHQWPATLVQPVGSPLSLECTVEGTSNPNLYWYRQAAGRGLQLLFYSVGIGQISSEVPQNLSASRPQDRQFILSSKKLLLSDSGFYLCAWMWVNTEAFFGQGTRLTVV.

The chain recombines TRBV3-1 (or the pseudogene TRBV3-2) with TRBJ2-7; TRBD2 agrees at 9 bases. Germline V gene data show CDR1 as LGHDT and CDR2 as YNNKEL (reference sequence). This CDR3 is 16 amino acids long. V gave up 4 bases and J gave up 0 bases; unmatched junction bases: 7. CDR3 DNA sequence: TGTGCCAGCAGCCTCCTGGCTAGCGGGGACTCCTACGAGCAGTACTTC. Its translation: CASSLLASGDSYEQYF.

This rearrangement joins TRBV6-5 to TRBJ1-1; D uncertain. Trimming pared 2 bases from V and 4 bases from J, leaving 8 bases between. The V gene's germline CDR1 is MNHEY and CDR2 SVGAGI. The CDR3 loop spans 13 amino acids. The CDR3 loop is CASSYTSSTEAFF. The CDR3 DNA reads as TGTGCCAGCAGTTACACCTCGAGCACTGAAGCTTTCTTT.

V is TRBV6-5 and J is TRBJ2-5; TRBD2 agrees at 9 bases. Germline V gene lookup returns CDR1 MNHEY and CDR2 SVGAGI. J was trimmed by 2 bases and V by 6 bases; bases with no gene match: 4. The CDR3 has 14 residues. In DNA form, the CDR3 reads TGTGCCAGCAGCCTGACTAGCGGACAAGAGACCCAGTACTTC. The encoded protein is CASSLTSGQETQYF.

J is TRBJ2-3 and V is TRBV27; D call uncertain. The CDR3 consists of 16 residues. The germline gives CDR1 MNHEY, CDR2 SMNVEV (reference sequence). Trimming shortened V by 0 bases and J by 3 bases, and 13 bases separated the two germline ends. The CDR3 coding sequence is TGTGCCAGCAGTTTATCGAATTTTTCCCCGACAGATACGCAGTATTTT. As protein: CASSLSNFSPTDTQYF.

This clone was recorded a few times. The chain links TRBV9 to TRBJ1-6; a possible D gene is TRBD1 (6 bases). V was cut by 2 bases and J by 7 bases, with 13 bases left in between. This CDR3 spans 15 amino acids. Germline CDR1 and CDR2: SGDLS and YYNGEE. The CDR3 region has the DNA TGTGCCAGCAGCGTTACCGTAGGGGGGAATTCACCCCTCCACTTT. As protein: CASSVTVGGNSPLHF.

The CDR3 reads CASRWGGYTEAFF. CDR3 in DNA: TGTGCCAGTAGATGGGGGGGCTACACTGAAGCTTTCTTT. The chain joins TRBV19 to TRBJ1-1; TRBD1 is a possible D gene (6 bases). The V end lost 6 bases, the J end lost 3 bases, and 11 bases lay between the germline ends. The CDR3 contains 13 residues. CDR1 LNHDA and CDR2 SQIVND come from the germline V gene (reference sequence).

A few counts support this clone. The gene calls are TRBV2 and TRBJ1-6; 7 nucleotides agree with TRBD1. J gave up 12 bases and V 7 bases, and 15 bases lay outside the gene matches. This CDR3 spans 15 amino acids. Per germline, CDR1 SNHLY and CDR2 FYNNEI. CDR3 residues: CASKTGLGLEEPLHF. The DNA of the CDR3 is TGTGCCAGCAAGACAGGGCTGGGGTTGGAGGAACCCCTCCACTTT. The entire variable domain, with the rest obtained from reference TRBV2 and TRBJ1-6, is as follows: EPEVTQTPSHQVTQMGQEVILRCVPISNHLYFYWYRQILGQKVEFLVSFYNNEISEKSEIFDDQFSVERPDGSNFTLKIRSTKLEDSAMYFCASKTGLGLEEPLHFGNGTRLTVT.

The J gene is TRBJ2-7, the V gene TRBV11-2, with TRBD2 matching 7 bases. The length of the CDR3 is 16 residues. CDR1 is SGHAT and CDR2 is FQNNGV in the germline V gene. Germline trimming cut 3 bases from V and 3 bases from J; bases unmatched to any gene: 11. CDR3 sequence reads: CASSLGRAQRLYEQYF. The CDR3 DNA reads TGTGCCAGCAGCTTGGGGAGGGCCCAAAGACTCTACGAGCAGTACTTC.

The chain employs TRBV5-3 and TRBJ2-2; tentatively, D is TRBD1 (6 bases). TRBV5-3 is designated an ORF whose function remains uncertain. The V and J ends lost 1 base and 0 bases respectively, with 10 bases between them. CDR3 length: 16 amino acids. CDR3 DNA: TGTGCCAGAAGCTTGCGGACAGAATCGAACACCGGGGAGCTGTTTTTT. This sequence encodes CARSLRTESNTGELFF.

This sequence joins TRBV6-5 and TRBJ1-2; no clear D gene. V lost 6 bases to trimming and J lost 0 bases, with 11 bases between them. The CDR3 runs 14 residues. From germline, CDR1 is MNHEY and CDR2 SVGAGI. The CDR3 DNA is TGTGCCAGCAGGGTCTCGGGCGCTAACTATGGCTACACCTTC. It is translated as CASRVSGANYGYTF.

The chain couples TRBV19 to TRBJ2-1; D call uncertain. The ends were cut back, 3 bases at V and 6 bases at J, with 6 bases in the middle. Per the germline V gene, CDR1 is LNHDA and CDR2 is SQIVND (reference sequence). The CDR3 runs 12 residues. CDR3 nucleotides: TGTGCCAGTAGTATTAGCCCCAATGAGCAGTTCTTC. This codes for CASSISPNEQFF.

V and J are TRBV7-9 and TRBJ2-1, with a possible D match to TRBD1 (7 bases). Germline CDR1 SEHNR, CDR2 FQNEAQ (reference sequence). Trimming shortened V by 4 bases and J by 0 bases, and 13 bases separated the two germline ends. This CDR3 spans 16 amino acids. The CDR3 loop is CASSYRQGGSYNEQFF. As DNA, the CDR3 is TGTGCCAGCAGCTATCGACAGGGAGGCTCCTACAATGAGCAGTTCTTC.

The CDR3 loop reads CASSLLTGGTYEQYF. In nucleotides, the CDR3 is TGTGCCAGCAGTTTATTGACAGGGGGGACCTACGAGCAGTACTTC. This chain links TRBV27 with TRBJ2-7, with 9 bases fitting TRBD1. Germline V gene data show CDR1 as MNHEY and CDR2 as SMNVEV (reference sequence). The V gene end was trimmed by 1 base and the J gene end by 2 bases; junction bases not matched to a gene: 3. This CDR3 has 15 residues.